This T cell receptor (beta chain) was recovered during a study of beta chain features in type 1 diabetes. Whole-study context: All of the samples together had approximately 100,000,000 sorted cells examined.

Every isolated RNA sample was fully reverse transcribed, so sequencing captured expressed TCRB transcripts. This table comes from immunoSEQ multiplex PCR, and its TCRdb copy is limited to in-frame clones, with some not included. This sample has 350,000 or so clones, with 15% to 20% found just once. Without exception, sorted populations had purity beyond 95%. The CDR3 runs 15 residues. Germline V CDR1 and CDR2: SGHTA, FQGNSA. V lost 1 base and J lost 5; bases outside the gene matches: 5. V and J are TRBV7-2 and TRBJ2-3, with 8 bases matching TRBD2. The clonotype comes from a woman aged 18-30 years in good health. Sequencing was carried out using naive CD4+ T cells from blood. For the CDR3, the DNA is TGTGCCAGCAGCTTAGACGGGGGGGGGCAAGATACGCAGTATTTT. Protein product: CASSLDGGGQDTQYF. The whole variable domain, filled in from reference TRBV7-2 and TRBJ2-3, reads GAGVSQSPSNKVTEKGKDVELRCDPISGHTALYWYRQSLGQGLEFLIYFQGNSAPDKSGLPSDRFSAERTGGSVSTLTIQRTQQEDSAVYLCASSLDGGGQDTQYFGPGTRLTVL.